These T cell receptor beta chains were read from a single sample in a study of OX40 agonist ivuxolimab in advanced cancers. This table comes from immunoSEQ multiplex PCR, and its TCRdb copy is limited to in-frame clones, with some not included. The repertoire has approximately 28,000 clones, approximately 90% of them found once; the top ten carry approximately 20%. The source was CD4+ or CD8+ T cells sorted from blood, collected in a trial of the OX40 agonist ivuxolimab. Receptors originate from an adult with an advanced solid tumor such as melanoma, head and neck, liver or kidney cancer. The CDR3 runs from the conserved cysteine through the conserved F or W. Part of the rows lack a size; the others show once, few, many or a class for expanded clones.

size	V	CDR3
-	TRBV4-1	CASSQGTASSYEQYF
-	TRBV4-1	CASSPGGGADTQYF
once	TRBV30	CAWSGTYSQNTEAFF
once	TRBV28	CASSLENTYEQYF
-	TRBV5-6	CASSLGRGINQPQHF
-	TRBV9	CASSSSGANTGELFF
-	TRBV9	CASSVGLGSTDTQYF
-	TRBV9	CASSVMPDRVNTEAFF
-	TRBV7-8	CASSMIGAGELFF
-	TRBV13	CASSLGPGLTASGNTIYF
-	TRBV9	CASSPSSALKRETQYF
-	TRBV21-1	CASLPGGWQETQYF
once	TRBV30	CAWSRLQRTYEQYF
once	TRBV4-1	CASSQGDRVTNEKLFF
-	TRBV13	CASSVLDTGELFF
-	TRBV6-5	CASSYSLEGMNTEAFF
-	TRBV5-5	CASSLRGTEAFF
-	TRBV4-2	CASSQRLGASGTYEQYF